This T cell receptor (beta chain) was observed in a study of T cell changes during pregnancy in multiple sclerosis. Germline V gene lookup returns CDR1 SGHRS and CDR2 YFSETQ. The CDR3 runs to 16 residues. With V trimmed by 0 bases and J by 3 bases, 5 bases remained unmatched. Repertoires were generated with immunoSEQ multiplex PCR, while TCRdb's copy carries only in-frame clones and drops some. The data contain under 130,000 clones, roughly nine tenths of them singletons. This specimen was peripheral blood, taken after pregnancy. This receptor was identified in a female donor with multiple sclerosis, enrolled in a pregnancy study. The rearrangement links TRBV5-1 to TRBJ2-1, with 8 bases matching TRBD2. The CDR3 bases are TGCGCCAGCAGCTTGGCCGGGGGGGCCGTCTACAATGAGCAGTTCTTC. It specifies CASSLAGGAVYNEQFF.